The TCR beta chain under discussion was sequenced for a study of T cells in Graves' hyperthyroidism and ophthalmopathy. Across the study: Peripheral blood draws took place at initial diagnosis, ahead of any treatment. Study outcomes and limitations: The majority of expanded thyroid clonotypes above 0.001 also appeared in blood.

TCR beta CDR3 region amplification was performed from RNA transcripts. The TCR CDR3 first-round RT-PCR relied on the HTBI primer set. MiXCR was run by TCRdb on the multiplex PCR reads, yielding one entry per CDR3 protein. In the table there are around 400,000 distinct CDR3 sequences, around a sixth of which are singletons. The PBMCs studied were ones that came from around 10 ml fresh peripheral blood. The CDR3 spans 13 residues. Germline lookup yields CDR1 MDHEN and CDR2 SYDVKM. With 6 bases removed from V and 4 bases from J, the gap between germline ends came to 12 bases. This clonotype was recorded many times. What it binds is not known.

This TCR was recovered from a woman younger than 30 with Graves' hyperthyroidism that later progressed to Graves' ophthalmopathy. The sample consisted of blood. V is TRBV28 and J is TRBJ1-2, with a weak D call TRBD1 (5 bases). CDR3 bases: TGTGCCAGCAGGCCAGGGACCTCCTATGGCTACACCTTC. The encoded protein is CASRPGTSYGYTF.